Listed below are T cell receptor beta chains from one sample, sequenced in a study of blood T cell repertoires in COVID-19. Assay used: immunoSEQ multiplex PCR; TCRdb lists only in-frame clones, some missing. The sample has about 98,000 clones; around 75% are singletons. The sample comprised peripheral blood. These receptors were obtained from a man aged 70 or older with acute or convalescent COVID-19. Both conserved end residues are part of each CDR3.

CDR3aa	j_gene	v_gene
CASYPGQGRANYGYTF	TRBJ1-2	TRBV27
CAWSQRLRGEAFF	TRBJ1-1	TRBV30
CASSFGDSVNYGYTF	TRBJ1-2	TRBV5-1
CASSLAGTGAHYEQYF	TRBJ2-7	TRBV27
CASREGQGLAYEQYF	TRBJ2-7	TRBV25-1
CASSLQYSYEQYF	TRBJ2-7	TRBV6-5
CASSQGQGSPRGSYNEQFF	TRBJ2-1	TRBV28
CASSHSAGTSGNEQYF	TRBJ2-7	TRBV4-1
CASSLGQGGSYEQYF	TRBJ2-7	TRBV7-7
CASSLDRLSIEAFF	TRBJ1-1	TRBV11-1
CAISPGLHSYEQYF	TRBJ2-7	TRBV10-3
CASRLIREGTYEQYF	TRBJ2-7	TRBV28
CASSLTSGRAGSYNEQFF	TRBJ2-1	TRBV7-6
CSVGGSSYNEQFF	TRBJ2-1	TRBV29-1
CASTPGPNQPQHF	TRBJ1-5	TRBV7-2
CASSPPGVGYDEQYF	TRBJ2-7	TRBV28
CASSLERVAGGPDTQYF	TRBJ2-3	TRBV7-7
CASSFGGWRSSYNEQFF	TRBJ2-1	TRBV28